This TCR beta chain came from a study of blood T cell repertoires in COVID-19. Study-level information: There were acute and convalescent COVID-19 samples, and they came from the United States, Italy and Spain. Sources were T cells, B-cell-depleted T cells, or PBMCs; the material itself was cDNA or gDNA.

Source study methods: Amplification with reference gene primers provided the estimates of nucleated cell counts. Clones were sequenced by immunoSEQ multiplex PCR, and TCRdb holds only the in-frame ones, with some missing. V and J calls and clone size come straight from that table; D and trimming were deduced from the DNA. The repertoire holds 300,000 or so clones, around 89% seen once, with roughly 3.3% in the top ten. Germline CDR1 and CDR2: SGHRS and YFSETQ. The CDR3 is made up of 14 amino acids. V lost 5 bases and J lost 3; bases outside the gene matches: 7. The chain links TRBV5-1 to TRBJ1-2; 7 positions agree with TRBD1. This TCR was sampled from a woman aged 40 to 50 with acute or convalescent COVID-19. Specimen: peripheral blood. In DNA, the CDR3 is TGCGCCAGCAGTCTGCCTCAGGGGGACTATGGCTACACCTTC. It specifies CASSLPQGDYGYTF.